This TCR beta chain was found in a study of blood T cell repertoires in COVID-19. Study summary: Acute and convalescent COVID-19 samples came from the United States, Italy and Spain. T cells, B-cell-depleted T cells, or PBMCs provided the cDNA or gDNA that served as material.

In the authors' methods: Reference gene primers were amplified, and this amplification served to estimate nucleated cell counts. Profiled with immunoSEQ multiplex PCR; TCRdb holds only in-frame clones, not every one. D and trimming come from the DNA, and the V and J calls and clone size come from that table. The table includes about 48,000 clones, about nine tenths detected once. The ends lost 1 base at V and 3 bases at J; junction bases unmatched: 3. This CDR3 is 15 amino acids long. In germline, CDR1 is SGHTS, CDR2 YDEGEE. Sequenced input: peripheral blood. The sequence was collected from a man aged 65-85 years with acute or convalescent COVID-19. J is TRBJ2-3 and V is TRBV5-8; 9 bases are shared with TRBD1. The DNA of the CDR3 is TGTGCCAGCAGCTTGACAGGGGGCTTGACAGATACGCAGTATTTT. Protein product: CASSLTGGLTDTQYF.